The T cell receptor beta chain under discussion was sequenced for a study of tumor-infiltrating lymphocytes in oesophageal squamous cell carcinoma. TCRdb reanalysed the PCR reads using MiXCR and keeps one entry per CDR3 protein. The sample has 20,000 or so distinct CDR3 sequences; 35% to 45% are singletons. This CDR3 is built from 10 residues. Germline assignment: CDR1 MDHEN and CDR2 SYDVKM. As for this clonotype: At one end the junction does not follow the germline gene, possibly because of a read error.

The rearrangement uses TRBV28 and TRBJ1-6; D is unclear. This TCR derives from a male donor with esophageal squamous cell carcinoma. Specimen: esophageal tumor tissue. The CDR3 DNA reads TGTGCCAGCAGTTTATTTAGGGAGGCCTTT. Translated, it gives CASSLFREAF.